The clone carrying this T cell receptor beta chain was observed a few times. The antigen is unknown. A single record per CDR3 protein comes from TCRdb applying MiXCR to the 5' RACE reads. The sample yields approximately 37,000 distinct CDR3 sequences, approximately 17% seen once. Study conclusions and caveats: Tumor memory CD4+ T cell TCR gene usage was found to cluster with blood and lymph node memory CD4+ cells and with lymph node naive CD4+ cells.

CDR3 size: 14 residues. Trimming removed 3 bases at V and 12 bases at J, with 18 bases between. Germline V gene data show CDR1 as LGHDT and CDR2 as YNNKEL (reference sequence). The sequence derives from a female donor with breast cancer. Sequences were obtained from naive CD4+ T cells sorted from a lymph node. The subset here: naive CD4+ T cells, CD4+CD45RA+CD25-. The chain has TRBV3-1 and TRBJ2-1; D uncertain. The chain's CDR3 is CASSHLDRPEWQFF. As DNA, the CDR3 is TGTGCCAGCAGCCATCTGGACCGTCCTGAGTGGCAGTTCTTC.